This record covers a single TCR beta chain. Its antigen is unknown. A J-beta primer mix and a sample-barcoded 5' primer were used in a second PCR of roughly 6 to 11 cycles. Every cDNA was tagged by a template-switch adaptor with 12 random nucleotides. Each CDR3 protein is one row after TCRdb ran MiXCR on the 5' RACE reads. Found here are more than 650,000 distinct CDR3 sequences, approximately 22% of them singletons; the top ten hold roughly 22%. Germline CDR1 ENHRY, CDR2 SYGVKD. CDR3 length: 12 residues. Trimming left V 10 bases short and J 0 bases short, with 9 bases between. The entry originates in a study of blood T cells in healthy people across ages. Study-wide results and limits: There were more naive CD4+ cells and higher diversity in long-lived donors than in aged donors. Any conclusive comparison of naive versus antigen-experienced cells was prevented by using unsorted PBMCs.

Each of the donors had roughly 9.1 milliliters of peripheral blood drawn into EDTA-treated Vacutainer tubes. This clonotype was obtained from a man aged 65-85 years in good health. The chain combines TRBV10-3 with TRBJ2-5; maybe TRBD1 (6 bases). Input material: blood. DNA for the CDR3: TGTGCCACCACAGGGAACCAAGAGACCCAGTACTTC. Protein sequence: CATTGNQETQYF.